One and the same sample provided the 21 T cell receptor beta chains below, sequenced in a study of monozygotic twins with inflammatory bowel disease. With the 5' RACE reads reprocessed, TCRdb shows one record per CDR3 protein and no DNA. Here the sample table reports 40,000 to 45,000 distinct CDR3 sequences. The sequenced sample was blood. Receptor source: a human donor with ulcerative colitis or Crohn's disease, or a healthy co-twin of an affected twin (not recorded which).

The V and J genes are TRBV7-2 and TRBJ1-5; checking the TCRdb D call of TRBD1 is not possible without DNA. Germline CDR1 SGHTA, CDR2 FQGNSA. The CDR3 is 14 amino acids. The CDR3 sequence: CASSPDRGPQPQHF.

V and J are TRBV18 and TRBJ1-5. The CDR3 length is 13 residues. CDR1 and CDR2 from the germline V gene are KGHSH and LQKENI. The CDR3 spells CASSDQVAQPQHF.

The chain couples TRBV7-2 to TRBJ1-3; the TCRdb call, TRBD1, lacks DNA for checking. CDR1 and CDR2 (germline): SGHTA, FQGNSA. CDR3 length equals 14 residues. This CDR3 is CASRMTGYGNTIYF.

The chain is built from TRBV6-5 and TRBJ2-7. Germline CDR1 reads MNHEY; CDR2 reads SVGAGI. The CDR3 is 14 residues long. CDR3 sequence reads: CASSYNRIVDEQYF.

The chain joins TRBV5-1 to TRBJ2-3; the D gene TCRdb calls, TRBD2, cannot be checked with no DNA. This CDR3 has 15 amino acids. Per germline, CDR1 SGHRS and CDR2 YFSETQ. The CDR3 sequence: CASTFSGGSTDTQYF.

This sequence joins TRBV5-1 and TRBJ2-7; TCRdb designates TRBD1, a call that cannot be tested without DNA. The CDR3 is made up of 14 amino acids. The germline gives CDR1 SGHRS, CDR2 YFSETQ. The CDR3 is CASRPYLTGNEQYF.

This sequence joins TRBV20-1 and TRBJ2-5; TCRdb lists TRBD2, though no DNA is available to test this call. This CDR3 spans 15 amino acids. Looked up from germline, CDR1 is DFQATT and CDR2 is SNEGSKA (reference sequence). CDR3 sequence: CSARGLLAGSETQYF.

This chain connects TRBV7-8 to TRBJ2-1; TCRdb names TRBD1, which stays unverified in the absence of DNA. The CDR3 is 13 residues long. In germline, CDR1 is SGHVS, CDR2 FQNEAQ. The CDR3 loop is CASSLSGNGEQFF.

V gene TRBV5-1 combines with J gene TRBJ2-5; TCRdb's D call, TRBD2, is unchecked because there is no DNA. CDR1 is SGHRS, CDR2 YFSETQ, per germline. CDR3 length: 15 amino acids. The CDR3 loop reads CASSFSGSLQETQYF. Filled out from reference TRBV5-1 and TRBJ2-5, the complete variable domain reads KAGVTQTPRYLIKTRGQQVTLSCSPISGHRSVSWYQQTPGQGLQFLFEYFSETQRNKGNFPGRFSGRQFSNSRSEMNVSTLELGDSALYLCASSFSGSLQETQYFGPGTRLLVL.

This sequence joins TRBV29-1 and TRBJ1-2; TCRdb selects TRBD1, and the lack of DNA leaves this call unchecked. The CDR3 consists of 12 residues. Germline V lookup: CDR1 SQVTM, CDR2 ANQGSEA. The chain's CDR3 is CSVSAGYYGYTF.

The CDR3 here is CASSYSGTSGLIDTQYF. The chain recombines TRBV6-5 with TRBJ2-3; checking the TCRdb D call of TRBD2 is not possible without DNA. CDR3 length: 17 amino acids. The germline CDR1 and CDR2 sequences are MNHEY and SVGAGI.

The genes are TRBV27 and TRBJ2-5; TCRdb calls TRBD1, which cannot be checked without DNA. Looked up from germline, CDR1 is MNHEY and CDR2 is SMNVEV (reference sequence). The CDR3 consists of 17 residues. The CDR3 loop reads CASSSNTDPSGVETQYF.

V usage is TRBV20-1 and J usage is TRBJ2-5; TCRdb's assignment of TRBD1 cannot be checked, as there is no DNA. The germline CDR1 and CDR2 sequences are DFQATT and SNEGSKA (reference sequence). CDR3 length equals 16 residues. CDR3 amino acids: CSANDGAGLQEETQYF.

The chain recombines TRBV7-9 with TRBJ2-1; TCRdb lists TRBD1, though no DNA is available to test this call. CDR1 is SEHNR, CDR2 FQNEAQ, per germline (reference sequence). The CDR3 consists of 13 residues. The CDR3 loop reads CASSRRGGDEQFF.

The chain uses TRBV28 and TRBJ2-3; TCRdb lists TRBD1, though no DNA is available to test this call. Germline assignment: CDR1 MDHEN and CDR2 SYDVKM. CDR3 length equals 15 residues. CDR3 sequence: CASRVGGHPPDTQYF. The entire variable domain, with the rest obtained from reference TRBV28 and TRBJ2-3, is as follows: DVKVTQSSRYLVKRTGEKVFLECVQDMDHENMFWYRQDPGLGLRLIYFSYDVKMKEKGDIPEGYSVSREKKERFSLILESASTNQTSMYLCASRVGGHPPDTQYFGPGTRLTVL.

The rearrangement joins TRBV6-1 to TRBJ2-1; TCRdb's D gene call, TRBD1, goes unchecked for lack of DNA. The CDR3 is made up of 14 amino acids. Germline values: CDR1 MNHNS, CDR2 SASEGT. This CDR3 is CASKTGFSYNEQFF.

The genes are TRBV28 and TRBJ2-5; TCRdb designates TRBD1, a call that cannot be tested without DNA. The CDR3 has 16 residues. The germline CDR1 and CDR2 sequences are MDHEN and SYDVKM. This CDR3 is CASSPALAGAGETQYF.

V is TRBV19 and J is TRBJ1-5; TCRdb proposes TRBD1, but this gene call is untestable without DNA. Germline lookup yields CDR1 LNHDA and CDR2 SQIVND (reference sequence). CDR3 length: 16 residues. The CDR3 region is CASSMESGALSQPQHF.

The CDR3 reads CASSTTGAPPGNEQFF. The chain employs TRBV21-1 and TRBJ2-1; TCRdb's D call of TRBD1 is untestable without DNA. TRBV21-1 is tagged as a pseudogene. This CDR3 is 16 amino acids long.

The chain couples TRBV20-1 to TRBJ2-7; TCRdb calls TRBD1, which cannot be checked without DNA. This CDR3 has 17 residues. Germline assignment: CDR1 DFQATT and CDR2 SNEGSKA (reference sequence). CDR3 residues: CSAVQGFSVIPYYEQYF.

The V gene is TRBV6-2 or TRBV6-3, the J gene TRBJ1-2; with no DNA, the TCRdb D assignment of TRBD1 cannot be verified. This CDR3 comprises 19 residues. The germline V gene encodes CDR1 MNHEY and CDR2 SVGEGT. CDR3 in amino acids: CASTYGPLTGAHINYGYTF.